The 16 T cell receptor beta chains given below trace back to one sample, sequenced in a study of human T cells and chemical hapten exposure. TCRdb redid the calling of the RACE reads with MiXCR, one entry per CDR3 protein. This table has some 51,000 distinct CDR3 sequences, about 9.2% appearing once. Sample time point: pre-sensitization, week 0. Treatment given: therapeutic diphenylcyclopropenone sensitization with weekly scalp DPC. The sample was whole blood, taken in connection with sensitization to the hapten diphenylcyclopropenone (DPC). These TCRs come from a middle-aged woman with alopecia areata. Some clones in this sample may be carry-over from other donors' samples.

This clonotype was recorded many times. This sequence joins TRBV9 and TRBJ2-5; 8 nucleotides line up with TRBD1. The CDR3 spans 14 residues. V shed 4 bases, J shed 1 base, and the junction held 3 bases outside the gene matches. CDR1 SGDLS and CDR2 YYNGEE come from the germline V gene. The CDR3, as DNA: TGTGCCAGCAGCTCGACAGGGGCCCAAGAGACCCAGTACTTC. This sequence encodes CASSSTGAQETQYF.

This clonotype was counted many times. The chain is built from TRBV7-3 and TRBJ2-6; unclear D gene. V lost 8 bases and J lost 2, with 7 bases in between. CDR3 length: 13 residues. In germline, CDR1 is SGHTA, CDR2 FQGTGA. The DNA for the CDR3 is TGTGCCAGCGGATCCCCTGGGGCCAACGTCCTGACTTTC. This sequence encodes CASGSPGANVLTF.

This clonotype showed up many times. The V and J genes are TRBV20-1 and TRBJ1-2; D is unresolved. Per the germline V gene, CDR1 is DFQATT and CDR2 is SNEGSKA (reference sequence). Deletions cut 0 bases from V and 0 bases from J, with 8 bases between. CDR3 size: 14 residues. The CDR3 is CSARDRGSNYGYTF. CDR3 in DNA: TGCAGTGCTAGAGATCGAGGTTCTAACTATGGCTACACCTTC.

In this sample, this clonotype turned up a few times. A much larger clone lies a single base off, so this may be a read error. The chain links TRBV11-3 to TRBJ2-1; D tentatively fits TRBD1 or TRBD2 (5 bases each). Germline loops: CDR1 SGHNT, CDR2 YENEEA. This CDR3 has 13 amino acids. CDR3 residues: CAGSLRGIDEQFF. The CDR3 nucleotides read TGTGCCGGCAGCTTGAGGGGAATCGATGAGCAGTTCTTC.

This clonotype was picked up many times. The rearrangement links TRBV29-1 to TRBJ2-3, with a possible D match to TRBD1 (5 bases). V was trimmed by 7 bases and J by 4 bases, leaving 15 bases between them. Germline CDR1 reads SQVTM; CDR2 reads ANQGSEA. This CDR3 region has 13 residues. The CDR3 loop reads CSAVGQGADTQYF. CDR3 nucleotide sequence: TGCAGCGCCGTGGGGCAGGGTGCAGATACGCAGTATTTT.

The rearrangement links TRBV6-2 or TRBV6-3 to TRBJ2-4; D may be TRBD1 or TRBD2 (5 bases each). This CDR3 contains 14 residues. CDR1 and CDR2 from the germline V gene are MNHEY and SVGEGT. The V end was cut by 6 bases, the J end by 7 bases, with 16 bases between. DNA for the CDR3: TGTGCCAGCAGAGGTCCGGGGCCAGGCAACATTCAGTACTTC. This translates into CASRGPGPGNIQYF.

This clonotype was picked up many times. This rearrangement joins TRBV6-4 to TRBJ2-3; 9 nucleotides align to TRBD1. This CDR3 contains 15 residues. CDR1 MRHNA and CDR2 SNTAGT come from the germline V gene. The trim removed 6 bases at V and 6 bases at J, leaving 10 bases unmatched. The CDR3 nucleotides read TGTGCCAGCAGCCTTTCACAGGGGGCAATTGATACGCAGTATTTT. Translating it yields CASSLSQGAIDTQYF.

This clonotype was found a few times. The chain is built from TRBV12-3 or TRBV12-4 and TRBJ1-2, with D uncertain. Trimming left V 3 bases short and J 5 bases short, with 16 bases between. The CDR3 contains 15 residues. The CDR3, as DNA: TGTGCCAGCAGTTTCTCTTCGACACCGAGATATGGCTACACCTTC. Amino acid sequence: CASSFSSTPRYGYTF.

This CDR3 reads CASSSRQGETTGNTEAFF. The CDR3 DNA sequence: TGCGCCAGCAGCTCCAGACAGGGAGAGACGACGGGGAACACTGAAGCTTTCTTT. V and J are TRBV5-1 and TRBJ1-1; 7 nucleotides match TRBD1. V dropped 3 bases and J dropped 1; count of bases not matched to a gene: 15. The CDR3 consists of 18 residues. Looked up from germline, CDR1 is SGHRS and CDR2 is YFSETQ.

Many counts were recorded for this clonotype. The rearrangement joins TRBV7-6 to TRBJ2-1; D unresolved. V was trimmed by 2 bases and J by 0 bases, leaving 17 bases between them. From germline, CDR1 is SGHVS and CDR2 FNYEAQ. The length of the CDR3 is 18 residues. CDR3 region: CASSLRPFTTSSYNEQFF. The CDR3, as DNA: TGTGCCAGCAGCTTAAGGCCCTTCACCACCAGCTCCTACAATGAGCAGTTCTTC.

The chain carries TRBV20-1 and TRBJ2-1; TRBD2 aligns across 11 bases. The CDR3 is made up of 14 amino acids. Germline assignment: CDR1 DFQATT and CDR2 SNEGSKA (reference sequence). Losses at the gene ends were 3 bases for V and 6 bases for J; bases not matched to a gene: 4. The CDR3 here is CSASSGGEFNEQFF. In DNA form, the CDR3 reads TGCAGTGCTAGTAGCGGGGGGGAGTTCAATGAGCAGTTCTTC.

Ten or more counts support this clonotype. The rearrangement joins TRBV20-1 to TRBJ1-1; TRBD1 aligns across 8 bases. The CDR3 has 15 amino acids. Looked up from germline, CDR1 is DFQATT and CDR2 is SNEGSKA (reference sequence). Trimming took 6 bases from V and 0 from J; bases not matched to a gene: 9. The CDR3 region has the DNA TGCAGTGCGTGGACAGGGACCAACTTGAACACTGAAGCTTTCTTT. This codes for CSAWTGTNLNTEAFF.

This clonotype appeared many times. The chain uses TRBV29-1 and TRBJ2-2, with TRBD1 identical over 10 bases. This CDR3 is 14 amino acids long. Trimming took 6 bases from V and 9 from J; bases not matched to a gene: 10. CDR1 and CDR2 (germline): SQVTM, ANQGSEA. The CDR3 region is CSVPVGQGHRELFF. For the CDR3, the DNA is TGCAGCGTCCCTGTGGGACAGGGGCACCGGGAGCTGTTTTTT.

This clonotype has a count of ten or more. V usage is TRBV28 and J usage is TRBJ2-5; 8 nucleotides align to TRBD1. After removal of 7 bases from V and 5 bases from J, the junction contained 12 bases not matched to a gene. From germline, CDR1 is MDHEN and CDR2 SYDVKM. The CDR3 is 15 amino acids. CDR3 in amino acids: CASTLLQGAGETQYF. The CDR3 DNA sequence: TGTGCCAGCACCCTTCTGCAGGGGGCGGGGGAGACCCAGTACTTC.

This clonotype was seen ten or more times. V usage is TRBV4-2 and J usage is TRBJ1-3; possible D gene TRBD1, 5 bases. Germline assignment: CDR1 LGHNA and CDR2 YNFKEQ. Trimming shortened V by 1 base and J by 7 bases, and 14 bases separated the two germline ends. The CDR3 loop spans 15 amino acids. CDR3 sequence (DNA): TGTGCCAGCAGCCAAGGGAGGGGCTCGGCGAACACCATATATTTT. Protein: CASSQGRGSANTIYF.

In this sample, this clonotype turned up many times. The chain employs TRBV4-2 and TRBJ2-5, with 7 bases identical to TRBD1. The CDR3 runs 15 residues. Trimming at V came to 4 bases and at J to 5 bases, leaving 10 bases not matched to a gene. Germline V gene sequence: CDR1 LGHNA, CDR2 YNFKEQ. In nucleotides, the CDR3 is TGTGCCAGCAGCCCGTTCCAGGGGGAGCCTGAGACCCAGTACTTC. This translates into CASSPFQGEPETQYF.